The rows below give T cell receptor beta chains drawn from one sample of a study of blood T cell repertoires in COVID-19. Data came from immunoSEQ multiplex PCR; TCRdb stores just in-frame clones and leaves some out. The sample lists hundreds of thousands of clones, approximately 92% seen once, with roughly 2.5% in the top ten. The sample comprised PBMCs or T cells enriched from blood (not recorded which). The source is a woman aged 18-35 years who had recovered from COVID-19. Each CDR3 is given without its conserved first and last residue. The order of the fields is J gene, V gene, CDR3 protein.

j_call: TRBJ1-1
v_call: TRBV19
cdr3_aa: ASRYRGRTGGEAF

j_call: TRBJ1-4
v_call: TRBV28
cdr3_aa: ASSPQDSPTNEKLF

j_call: TRBJ1-1
v_call: TRBV19
cdr3_aa: ASMGATEAF

j_call: TRBJ2-1
v_call: TRBV11-2
cdr3_aa: ASRSPGGTYNEQF

j_call: TRBJ2-2
v_call: TRBV30
cdr3_aa: AWNPRNTGELF

j_call: TRBJ1-1
v_call: TRBV19
cdr3_aa: ASSIAGGAF

j_call: TRBJ2-7
v_call: TRBV28
cdr3_aa: ASSLGGGSYEQY

j_call: TRBJ2-7
v_call: TRBV5-1
cdr3_aa: ASSLAGGGGIHEQY

j_call: TRBJ1-2
v_call: TRBV28
cdr3_aa: ASSPTELYGYT

j_call: TRBJ2-5
v_call: TRBV3-1/TRBV3-2
cdr3_aa: ASSQVGSQGTQY

j_call: TRBJ1-2
v_call: TRBV5-8
cdr3_aa: ASSLAGGIYGYT

j_call: TRBJ2-5
v_call: TRBV18
cdr3_aa: ASSLQPGTGQETQY

j_call: TRBJ1-1
v_call: TRBV2
cdr3_aa: ASSEGGNTEAF

j_call: TRBJ2-3
v_call: TRBV4-1
cdr3_aa: ASSQGVAGGPVTSTDTQY

j_call: TRBJ1-5
v_call: TRBV6-6
cdr3_aa: ASEIRQGNQPQH

j_call: TRBJ2-2
v_call: TRBV15
cdr3_aa: ATSRATGITGELF

j_call: TRBJ1-2
v_call: TRBV5-1
cdr3_aa: ASSLGQGRGYT

j_call: TRBJ2-5
v_call: TRBV7-2
cdr3_aa: ASSLASGGVETQY

j_call: TRBJ1-2
v_call: TRBV4-2
cdr3_aa: ASSQDEDGGNYGYT

j_call: TRBJ2-7
v_call: TRBV27
cdr3_aa: ASSEGLAYYEQY

j_call: TRBJ1-1
v_call: TRBV4-2
cdr3_aa: ASSLMGREREGTEAF

j_call: TRBJ2-7
v_call: TRBV9
cdr3_aa: ASSTWDTDSYEQY

j_call: TRBJ2-7
v_call: TRBV3-1/TRBV3-2
cdr3_aa: ASRQGVEQY

j_call: TRBJ2-1
v_call: TRBV4-1
cdr3_aa: ASSRDYYNEQF

j_call: TRBJ2-7
v_call: TRBV29-1
cdr3_aa: SVEGRGEQY

j_call: TRBJ2-7
v_call: TRBV11-2
cdr3_aa: ASSYFSGTYEQY

j_call: TRBJ1-2
v_call: TRBV9
cdr3_aa: ASSPSGANYGYT

j_call: TRBJ1-2
v_call: TRBV7-3
cdr3_aa: ASSLTGGTNYGYT

j_call: TRBJ2-2
v_call: TRBV9
cdr3_aa: ASSGRTGNTGELF

j_call: TRBJ1-4
v_call: TRBV29-1
cdr3_aa: SVERDRGEKLF

j_call: TRBJ1-1
v_call: TRBV6-5
cdr3_aa: ASSYSGGDTEAF

j_call: TRBJ2-7
v_call: TRBV10-2
cdr3_aa: ASTLPRGGYEQY

j_call: TRBJ2-2
v_call: TRBV7-9
cdr3_aa: ASSFSGQGTGELF

j_call: TRBJ2-3
v_call: TRBV13
cdr3_aa: ASSKWTGTSSTDTQY

j_call: TRBJ1-5
v_call: TRBV6-5
cdr3_aa: ASCRSRNQPQH

j_call: TRBJ2-2
v_call: TRBV18
cdr3_aa: ASSPPRDSTGGELF